Here is one T cell receptor beta chain with its context. Its antigen is unidentified. Absence of ophthalmopathy progression within 18 months defined stable Graves' hyperthyroidism. Every diagnosis used clinical symptoms, serum thyroxine and TRAb, thyroid ultrasound and orbital computed tomography. TCR beta CDR3 region amplification was performed from RNA transcripts. HTBI primers were employed in a first-round RT-PCR of the TCR CDR3. One entry per CDR3 protein, called by TCRdb with MiXCR from the multiplex PCR reads. In the table there are about 620,000 distinct CDR3 sequences, under 20% of which are singletons. This specimen comes from a study of T cells in Graves' hyperthyroidism and ophthalmopathy. Whole-study results and caveats: Most thyroid clonotypes expanded above 0.001 were also detected in blood.

The sequence came from a woman in her 30s with Graves' hyperthyroidism. Sequencing input: blood.

CDR3 sequence (DNA): TGTGCCAGCAGAGTAGGACAGGGGAATAGCAATCAGCCCCAGCATTTT. Its protein is CASRVGQGNSNQPQHF. The chain has TRBV2 and TRBJ1-5; TRBD1 aligns across 9 bases. The CDR3 has 16 amino acids. Germline loops: CDR1 SNHLY, CDR2 FYNNEI. V gave up 6 bases and J gave up 0 bases; unmatched junction bases: 6.